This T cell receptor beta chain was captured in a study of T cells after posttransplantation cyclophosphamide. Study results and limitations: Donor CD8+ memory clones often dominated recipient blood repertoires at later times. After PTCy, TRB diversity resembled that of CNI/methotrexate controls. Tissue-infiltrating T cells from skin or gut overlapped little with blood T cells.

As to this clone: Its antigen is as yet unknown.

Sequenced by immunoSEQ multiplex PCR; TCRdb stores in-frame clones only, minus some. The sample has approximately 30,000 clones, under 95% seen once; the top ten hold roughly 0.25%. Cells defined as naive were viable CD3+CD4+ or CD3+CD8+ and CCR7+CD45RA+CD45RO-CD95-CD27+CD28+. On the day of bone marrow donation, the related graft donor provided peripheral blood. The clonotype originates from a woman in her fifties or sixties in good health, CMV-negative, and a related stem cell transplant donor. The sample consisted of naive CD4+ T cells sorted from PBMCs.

CDR3 in amino acids: CASSRGLAGGQNEQYF. CDR3 coding DNA: TGTGCCAGCAGCAGGGGACTAGCGGGGGGGCAAAACGAGCAGTACTTC. The chain is built from TRBV5-5 and TRBJ2-7; 16 positions match TRBD2. After removal of 4 bases from V and 5 bases from J, the junction contained 6 bases not matched to a gene. The length of the CDR3 is 16 residues. The germline V gene encodes CDR1 SGHKS and CDR2 YYEKEE (reference sequence).